What follows describes a single T cell receptor (beta chain). Antigen: not known. The data stem from a study of neurological immune-mediated disorders. Overall study findings and caveats: There were no CDR3 amino acid sequences shared by expanded clones across subjects, a result suggesting private repertoires in all groups.

Synthesis of cDNA was performed by 5'RACE using 10-nucleotide random UMIs. Using its own MiXCR run on the 5' RACE reads, TCRdb lists one record per CDR3 protein. The data hold around 47,000 distinct CDR3 sequences, with roughly 13% observed a single time. The origin of this receptor is a female donor in good health. Sequencing was performed on PBMCs.

Written as DNA, the CDR3 is TGTGCCTGGAGCACCCGGACTAGCGGTAGGAAATCCTACGAGCAGTACTTC. This sequence encodes CAWSTRTSGRKSYEQYF. V and J are TRBV30 and TRBJ2-7; 10 bases map to TRBD2. The CDR3 length is 17 residues. Germline CDR1 GTSNPN, CDR2 SVGIG (reference sequence). V dropped 3 bases and J dropped 1; count of bases not matched to a gene: 12.